The 9 T cell receptor beta chains presented below share a single source sample, sequenced in a study of blood T cell repertoires in COVID-19. The data were produced by immunoSEQ multiplex PCR, yet TCRdb's version contains in-frame clones alone and is incomplete. This repertoire shows roughly 250,000 clones, 75% to 85% found once; its top ten account for roughly 12%. Material: peripheral blood. All receptors come from a woman aged 60-75 years with active or convalescent COVID-19.

The gene calls are TRBV30 and TRBJ1-4, with a possible D match to TRBD1 (5 bases). The germline V gene encodes CDR1 GTSNPN and CDR2 SVGIG (reference sequence). The V and J ends lost 0 bases and 8 bases respectively, with 10 bases between them. This CDR3 is 13 amino acids long. Here the CDR3 reads CAWSVAGNEKLFF. The CDR3 DNA reads TGTGCCTGGAGTGTGGCAGGGAACGAAAAACTGTTTTTT. The full variable domain, with the rest looked up from reference TRBV30 and TRBJ1-4, is SQTIHQWPATLVQPVGSPLSLECTVEGTSNPNLYWYRQAAGRGLQLLFYSVGIGQISSEVPQNLSASRPQDRQFILSSKKLLLSDSGFYLCAWSVAGNEKLFFGSGTQLSVL.

This clone was seen just once. This chain links TRBV10-3 with TRBJ2-7; possible D gene TRBD1, 5 bases. The CDR3 covers 14 residues. The V end lost 6 bases, the J end lost 5 bases, and 17 bases lay between the germline ends. From germline, CDR1 is ENHRY and CDR2 SYGVKD. CDR3 DNA sequence: TGTGCCATCAGCCTTACGCTTGACAGTCACGAGCAGTACTTC. This gives the protein CAISLTLDSHEQYF.

The chain links TRBV19 to TRBJ1-4, with D perhaps TRBD1 (6 bases). CDR1 is LNHDA and CDR2 is SQIVND in the germline V gene (reference sequence). Trimming took 3 bases from V and 8 from J, leaving 13 bases between them. The CDR3 spans 14 residues. The CDR3 protein is CASSISPQGEKLFF. CDR3 DNA: TGTGCCAGTAGTATTAGTCCACAGGGAGAAAAACTGTTTTTT.

The chain combines TRBV29-1 with TRBJ2-7; TRBD2 might be the D (5 bases). V dropped 1 base and J dropped 2 bases, with 9 bases sitting between them. This CDR3 has 13 amino acids. CDR1 and CDR2 (germline): SQVTM, ANQGSEA. The chain's CDR3 is CSVEGTEAYEQYF. CDR3 sequence (DNA): TGCAGCGTTGAAGGGACTGAGGCCTACGAGCAGTACTTC.

The chain is built from TRBV10-2 and TRBJ2-3, with 7 bases that match TRBD1. The germline V gene encodes CDR1 WSHSY and CDR2 SAAADI. This CDR3 comprises 14 residues. Trimming took 3 bases from V and 2 from J; bases not matched to a gene: 2. CDR3 residues: CASSEQGFTDTQYF. In DNA form, the CDR3 reads TGCGCCAGCAGTGAACAGGGGTTCACAGATACGCAGTATTTT.

The rearrangement uses TRBV18 and TRBJ2-5, with a weak D call TRBD1 (5 bases). This CDR3 spans 13 amino acids. Germline V gene data show CDR1 as KGHSH and CDR2 as LQKENI. Trimming removed 8 bases from V and 0 bases from J, with 10 bases in between. The DNA of the CDR3 is TGTGCCAGCCAGGGCTGGTACCAAGAGACCCAGTACTTC. This codes for CASQGWYQETQYF.

This clone was seen once. The chain combines TRBV12-5 with TRBJ1-6, with a weak D call TRBD1 (5 bases). Trimming left V 7 bases short and J 10 bases short, with 17 bases between. CDR3 length: 14 amino acids. CDR1 is LGHNT and CDR2 is FRNRAP in the germline V gene. The CDR3 loop reads CASAPGYTGSPLHF. CDR3 sequence (DNA): TGTGCTAGTGCCCCAGGGTATACGGGCTCACCCCTCCACTTT.

This chain connects TRBV4-3 to TRBJ2-1, with 8 bases aligning to TRBD2. Germline V gene lookup returns CDR1 LGHNA and CDR2 YSLEER. V shed 0 bases and J 11 bases; nucleotides not matched to a gene: 9. The CDR3 consists of 15 residues. The CDR3 region has the DNA TGCGCCAGCAGCCAAGAGTTGCGGGGGGCCACAAAGCAGTTCTTC. It specifies CASSQELRGATKQFF.

This clone was detected only a few times. The gene calls are TRBV27 and TRBJ1-5, with D unresolved. The length of the CDR3 is 15 residues. Trimming shortened V by 6 bases and J by 0 bases, and 12 bases separated the two germline ends. The V gene's germline CDR1 is MNHEY and CDR2 SMNVEV (reference sequence). CDR3 in DNA: TGTGCCAGCAGCCCGCGTCTCCATAGCAATCAGCCCCAGCATTTT. This gives the protein CASSPRLHSNQPQHF.